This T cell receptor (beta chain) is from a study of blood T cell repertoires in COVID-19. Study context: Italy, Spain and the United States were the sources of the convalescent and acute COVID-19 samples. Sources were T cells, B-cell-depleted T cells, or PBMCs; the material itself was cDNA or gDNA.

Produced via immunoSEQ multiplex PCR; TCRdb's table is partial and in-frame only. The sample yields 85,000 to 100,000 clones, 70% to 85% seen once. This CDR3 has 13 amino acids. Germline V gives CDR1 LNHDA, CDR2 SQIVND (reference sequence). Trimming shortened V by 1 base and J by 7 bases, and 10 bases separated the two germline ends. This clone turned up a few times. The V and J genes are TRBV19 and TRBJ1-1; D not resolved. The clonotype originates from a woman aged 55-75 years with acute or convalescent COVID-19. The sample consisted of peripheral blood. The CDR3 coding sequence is TGTGCCAGTAGTATAGGTCAGGAAGGTGAAGCTTTCTTT. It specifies CASSIGQEGEAFF.